The T cell receptor (beta chain) under discussion was sequenced for a study of siplizumab effects on memory and regulatory T cells. As regards this clone: What it binds is unknown.

The study's findings and limits: An assignable phenotype, naive or memory, was missing from roughly 76-95% of proliferating CD4+ or CD8+ clones. The mapping of alloreactive clones to unstimulated subsets covered only a minor fraction of them. Memory T cells appeared less diverse than naive cells, which seemed to contribute substantially to alloresponse. Some alloreactive sequences were traceable to unstimulated CD4+ memory cells, and siplizumab significantly reduced them.

Method: immunoSEQ multiplex PCR; TCRdb's copy keeps in-frame clones and lacks some. The sample lists over 95,000 clones, around 93% occurring once. The source of this sequence is a human donor in good health. The sample was non-Treg CD4+ T cells sorted from blood.

The CDR3 DNA reads as TGTGCCAGCTCACCTCTGACTGAAGCTTTCTTT. This sequence encodes CASSPLTEAFF. This rearrangement joins TRBV18 to TRBJ1-1; D ambiguous. Trimming stripped 3 bases from V and 5 bases from J, with 4 bases between. Germline lookup yields CDR1 KGHSH and CDR2 LQKENI. The CDR3 has 11 residues.